A selection of T cell receptor beta chains follows, all from one sample in a study of CD8+CD57+ T cells in acquired aplastic anemia. MiXCR, run by TCRdb on the reads, gives a single entry per CDR3 protein. The sample yields under 350,000 distinct CDR3 sequences, under 60% seen once. Sequenced sample: sorted CD4+, CD8+, or CD8+CD57+ T cells (not recorded which) from PBMCs. All receptors come from a human donor with aplastic anemia. The CDR3 runs from the conserved cysteine through the conserved F or W. A D gene is named only where the DNA matches it firmly. Clone size is stated in some rows and not others, as once, few, many or a class when expanded.

>NA|TRBJ2-7|few|TRBV5-1
TGCGCCAGCAGCTTACAGGTTCATCCGGCCGAGCAGTACTTC
CASSLQVHPAEQYF
>NA|TRBJ1-4|NA|TRBV19
TGTGCCAGTACCGAAAGAGGGGCCGCCGGTAATGAAAAACTGTTTTTT
CASTERGAAGNEKLFF
>TRBD2|TRBJ2-1|many|TRBV6-5
TGTGCCAGCAGTGGGACTAGCGGGGGGGGTGAGCAGTTCTTC
CASSGTSGGGEQFF
>NA|TRBJ1-3|once|TRBV10-3
TGTGCCATCAGAGAGTGGACAGACTCTGGAAACACCATATATTTT
CAIREWTDSGNTIYF
>NA|TRBJ2-3|NA|TRBV11-2
TGTGCCAGCAGCTCAGAGGCCGCCGATACGCAGTATTTT
CASSSEAADTQYF
>NA|TRBJ1-1|NA|TRBV9
TGTGCCAGCAGCGTAGGTCTAGGGGGGGGAGACACTGAAGCTTTCTTT
CASSVGLGGGDTEAFF
>NA|TRBJ1-4|NA|TRBV19
TGTGCCAGTAAACGGTTCAATGAAAAACTGTTTTTT
CASKRFNEKLFF
>NA|TRBJ2-3|NA|TRBV5-5
TGTGCCAGCAGGCCAAGCCAGGGAGTAGATACGCAGTATTTT
CASRPSQGVDTQYF
>NA|TRBJ2-4|NA|TRBV15
TGTGCCACCAGCGAGGGCCTATTAGCCAAAAACATTCAGTACTTC
CATSEGLLAKNIQYF
>NA|TRBJ1-4|NA|TRBV7-3
TGTGCCAGCAGCTTATCCGGGAGAGCAACTAATGAAAAACTGTTTTTT
CASSLSGRATNEKLFF
>TRBD1|TRBJ1-1|few|TRBV6-6
TGTGCCAGCCGACAGGGTGAGACTGAAGCTTTCTTT
CASRQGETEAFF
>NA|TRBJ1-5|many|TRBV7-9
TGTGCCAGCAGCTTAGATGGCCAAGGGGCCCAGCATTTT
CASSLDGQGAQHF
>NA|TRBJ1-2|NA|TRBV20-1
TGCAGTGGGGAACGGCGGGGGGAACATGGCTACACCTTC
CSGERRGEHGYTF
>TRBD1|TRBJ2-7|once|TRBV6-5
TGTGCCAGCAGCAGACAGGGTGGCGAGCAGTACTTC
CASSRQGGEQYF
>NA|TRBJ1-4|NA|TRBV7-8
TGTGCCAGCAGCTATCCCGCAACTAATGAAAAACTGTTTTTT
CASSYPATNEKLFF
>NA|TRBJ1-2|many|TRBV19
TGTGCCAGTAGGAGCCCTCAACGGGGCTACACCTTC
CASRSPQRGYTF
>NA|TRBJ2-2|many|TRBV19
TGTGCCAGTACTGCGGAGTCGAACACCGGGGAGCTGTTTTTT
CASTAESNTGELFF
>NA|TRBJ1-1|NA|TRBV19
TGTGCCAGTTTTCGCCGTTATCCGAACACTGAAGCTTTCTTT
CASFRRYPNTEAFF
>TRBD2|TRBJ2-7|NA|TRBV7-9
TGTGCCAGCAGCTTATACCGTACCGGGGGGGAGCAGTACTTC
CASSLYRTGGEQYF
>TRBD1|TRBJ2-3|few|TRBV9
TGTGCCAGCAGCGTCGGGACAGGGTGGACAGATACGCAGTATTTT
CASSVGTGWTDTQYF
>TRBD2|TRBJ2-1|few|TRBV2
TGTGCCAGCAGTGCCATCAGCGGGAGTCCCGGCCAGCAGTTCTTC
CASSAISGSPGQQFF
>TRBD1|TRBJ2-1|NA|TRBV6-5
TGTGCCAGCAGTCCCCGAGGACAGGGGCTTTACAATGAGCAGTTCTTC
CASSPRGQGLYNEQFF
>NA|TRBJ2-7|NA|TRBV20-1
TGCAGTGCTGGACGCCCGACAGGGAGGGGAACCTACGAGCAGTACTTC
CSAGRPTGRGTYEQYF
>TRBD2|TRBJ2-3|NA|TRBV7-9
TGTGCCAGCCACTCCTCGGCGGGAGGTACAGATACGCAGTATTTT
CASHSSAGGTDTQYF
>NA|TRBJ2-5|NA|TRBV20-1
TGCAGTGCGTCCCGGGATAAGGAGACCCAGTACTTC
CSASRDKETQYF
>TRBD1|TRBJ2-7|NA|TRBV10-3
TGTGCCATCGGGACAGGTTCCTACGAGCAGTACTTC
CAIGTGSYEQYF
>NA|TRBJ2-7|NA|TRBV15
TGTGCCAGCGCTCGGGACACCTCCTACGAGCAGTACTTC
CASARDTSYEQYF
>NA|TRBJ1-1|NA|TRBV2
TGTGCCAGCAGTGTAAGGGGTGGACAGTTTGAAGCTTTCTTT
CASSVRGGQFEAFF
>TRBD2|TRBJ2-1|NA|TRBV12-3/TRBV12-4
TGTGCCAGCAGGCCGGGACTAGCGTTCTATGAGCAGTTCTTC
CASRPGLAFYEQFF
>NA|TRBJ1-3|few|TRBV3-1
TGTGCCAGCAGCCAAGATCTTCCGACCTCTGGAAACACCATATATTTT
CASSQDLPTSGNTIYF
>NA|TRBJ1-2|once|TRBV29-1
TGCAGCGTTTTGGGTTTAGAGGGCTACACCTTC
CSVLGLEGYTF
>NA|TRBJ2-3|many|TRBV5-6
TGTGCCAGCAGTAGGGGAACTCCAGATACGCAGTATTTT
CASSRGTPDTQYF
>NA|TRBJ2-2|NA|TRBV5-1
TGTGCCAGCAGGAACGGGATCACCGGGGAGCTGTTTTTT
CASRNGITGELFF
>TRBD2|TRBJ2-7|many|TRBV7-3
TGTGCCAGCAGCTTAAGCAGGGCTAGCGGGAACAACGAGCAGTACTTC
CASSLSRASGNNEQYF
>NA|TRBJ1-2|NA|TRBV10-2
TGCGCCAGCAGTGATCGGGGGAGGGGAGGCTACACCTTC
CASSDRGRGGYTF
>NA|TRBJ1-6|few|TRBV19
TGTGCCAGTAGCCTCACGAAAAGGGGGGCCTCACCCCTCCACTTT
CASSLTKRGASPLHF
>TRBD2|TRBJ2-5|few|TRBV15
TGTGCCACCAGCAGTCAAATGGTTGGCGGGAGGGACCAAGAGACCCAGTACTTC
CATSSQMVGGRDQETQYF
>TRBD2|TRBJ2-7|few|TRBV7-3
TGTGCCAGCAGCTTTGTAGCGGGGGCCTGGGACGAGCAGTACTTC
CASSFVAGAWDEQYF
>TRBD2|TRBJ2-5|few|TRBV10-3
TGTGCCATCAGCCTAGGGCTAGCGGGGGGACTAGGGCAAGAGACCCAGTACTTC
CAISLGLAGGLGQETQYF
>NA|TRBJ1-1|NA|TRBV6-1
TGTGCCAGCAGTGAATATGCGGACAGAGCTTTCTTT
CASSEYADRAFF
>NA|TRBJ1-1|NA|TRBV20-1
TGCAGTGCTAGAGTCGTTACAGTGAACACTGAAGCTTTCTTT
CSARVVTVNTEAFF